A selection of T cell receptor beta chains follows, all from one sample in a study of blood T cell repertoires in COVID-19. Data came from immunoSEQ multiplex PCR; TCRdb stores just in-frame clones and leaves some out. This sample yields about 59,000 clones, of which approximately 80% are seen a single time; about 7.1% belongs to the top ten. Material for sequencing was peripheral blood. These receptors were taken from a man in his 60s with acute or convalescent COVID-19. CDR3s include the opening cysteine and the closing phenylalanine or tryptophan. D genes are given only for firm matches. Expanded clones are given a class, and other clones once, few, many or no size at all.

j_call: TRBJ1-4
clone_size: .
v_call: TRBV29-1
d_call: .
cdr3_nt: TGCAGCGAGCAGGTCGGTGAAAAACTGTTTTTT
cdr3_aa: CSEQVGEKLFF

j_call: TRBJ2-5
clone_size: .
v_call: TRBV5-4
d_call: TRBD2
cdr3_nt: TGTGCCAGCAGCCCAACTAGCGGGGGGGCCGGAGAGACCCAGTACTTC
cdr3_aa: CASSPTSGGAGETQYF

j_call: TRBJ1-3
clone_size: .
v_call: TRBV9
d_call: .
cdr3_nt: TGTGCCAGCAGCGCCGGGGAGGGGGAGGCTGGAAACACCATATATTTT
cdr3_aa: CASSAGEGEAGNTIYF

j_call: TRBJ1-1
clone_size: few
v_call: TRBV28
d_call: .
cdr3_nt: TGTGCCAGCAGTTTACTGGACATGAACACTGAAGCTTTCTTT
cdr3_aa: CASSLLDMNTEAFF

j_call: TRBJ1-5
clone_size: .
v_call: TRBV2
d_call: .
cdr3_nt: TGTGCCAGCAGTGATGGGCAGGGGAGTCAGCCCCAGCATTTT
cdr3_aa: CASSDGQGSQPQHF

j_call: TRBJ1-6
clone_size: few
v_call: TRBV19
d_call: TRBD1
cdr3_nt: TGTGCCAGTAGCCCCGAGGGACGGACAGGGAATTCACCCCTCCACTTT
cdr3_aa: CASSPEGRTGNSPLHF

j_call: TRBJ2-3
clone_size: few
v_call: TRBV24-1
d_call: TRBD1
cdr3_nt: TGTGCCACCAGTGATTTAGGGGGCCCCTTAACCACAGATACGCAGTATTTT
cdr3_aa: CATSDLGGPLTTDTQYF

j_call: TRBJ1-5
clone_size: .
v_call: TRBV6-5
d_call: TRBD1
cdr3_nt: TGTGCCAGCCGGACAGGGGGTTATCAGCCCCAGCATTTT
cdr3_aa: CASRTGGYQPQHF

j_call: TRBJ2-2
clone_size: .
v_call: TRBV3-1/TRBV3-2
d_call: TRBD1
cdr3_nt: TGTGCCAGCAGCCCTACAGGGGGGTCGAACACCGGGGAGCTGTTTTTT
cdr3_aa: CASSPTGGSNTGELFF

j_call: TRBJ1-3
clone_size: .
v_call: TRBV18
d_call: TRBD1
cdr3_nt: TGTGCCAGCTCACCGGACAGGCCAGGGGGAGGAAACACCATATATTTT
cdr3_aa: CASSPDRPGGGNTIYF

j_call: TRBJ2-7
clone_size: .
v_call: TRBV4-1
d_call: .
cdr3_nt: TGCGCCAGCAGCCAAATTAGGGGTTACGAGCAGTACTTC
cdr3_aa: CASSQIRGYEQYF

j_call: TRBJ2-7
clone_size: once
v_call: TRBV5-1
d_call: TRBD1
cdr3_nt: TGCGCCAGCAGCTTGATCGGGACAGGGAACGAGCAGTACTTC
cdr3_aa: CASSLIGTGNEQYF

j_call: TRBJ2-3
clone_size: once
v_call: TRBV7-6
d_call: TRBD2
cdr3_nt: TGTGCCAGCAGTCAAAGGGGACTAGCGACGACAGATACGCAGTATTTT
cdr3_aa: CASSQRGLATTDTQYF

j_call: TRBJ1-2
clone_size: .
v_call: TRBV9
d_call: .
cdr3_nt: TGTGCCAGCAGCGGAACAGGGATACGAGGGAATGGCTACACCTTC
cdr3_aa: CASSGTGIRGNGYTF

j_call: TRBJ1-2
clone_size: .
v_call: TRBV12-3/TRBV12-4
d_call: TRBD1
cdr3_nt: TGTGCCAGCAGTTTCACAGGGGTCTATGGCTACACCTTC
cdr3_aa: CASSFTGVYGYTF

j_call: TRBJ2-7
clone_size: few
v_call: TRBV30
d_call: .
cdr3_nt: TGTGCCTGGAGTGGAGTTTCCTACGAGCAGTACTTC
cdr3_aa: CAWSGVSYEQYF

j_call: TRBJ2-1
clone_size: .
v_call: TRBV2
d_call: .
cdr3_nt: TGTGCCAGCAGTGAGTGGCTAGGTGCGCAGTTCTTC
cdr3_aa: CASSEWLGAQFF

j_call: TRBJ2-7
clone_size: .
v_call: TRBV4-2
d_call: .
cdr3_nt: TGTGCCAGCAGCCAAGATCTACGCTTATCCTACGAGCAGTACTTC
cdr3_aa: CASSQDLRLSYEQYF

j_call: TRBJ1-1
clone_size: .
v_call: TRBV19
d_call: .
cdr3_nt: TGTGCCAGTAGTTTAAACACTGAAGCTTTCTTT
cdr3_aa: CASSLNTEAFF

j_call: TRBJ1-2
clone_size: .
v_call: TRBV19
d_call: .
cdr3_nt: TGTGCCAGTAGCAACGACAGAAGGGGCTACACCTTC
cdr3_aa: CASSNDRRGYTF

j_call: TRBJ1-2
clone_size: .
v_call: TRBV6-1
d_call: TRBD1
cdr3_nt: TGTGCCAGCAGGCCCCGACAGGGAGATGTTTATGGCTACACCTTC
cdr3_aa: CASRPRQGDVYGYTF

j_call: TRBJ2-3
clone_size: .
v_call: TRBV5-1
d_call: TRBD2
cdr3_nt: TGCGCCAGCAGCTTGGGGACTAGCGGGGGATTTAGCACAGATACGCAGTATTTT
cdr3_aa: CASSLGTSGGFSTDTQYF

j_call: TRBJ1-3
clone_size: .
v_call: TRBV29-1
d_call: TRBD1
cdr3_nt: TGCAGCGTTGTAGGGACAGCGGCTGACTCTGGAAACACCATATATTTT
cdr3_aa: CSVVGTAADSGNTIYF

j_call: TRBJ2-3
clone_size: once
v_call: TRBV6-5
d_call: .
cdr3_nt: TGTGCCAGCAGTCACAGGGAGATAACAGATACGCAGTATTTT
cdr3_aa: CASSHREITDTQYF

j_call: TRBJ2-1
clone_size: .
v_call: TRBV7-8
d_call: TRBD2
cdr3_nt: TGTGCCAGCAGCTTACCTACACTAGCGGGGTATGAGCAGTTCTTC
cdr3_aa: CASSLPTLAGYEQFF

j_call: TRBJ1-5
clone_size: .
v_call: TRBV15
d_call: .
cdr3_nt: TGTGCCACCAGCAGACCGACAGGGCCCCAGCATTTT
cdr3_aa: CATSRPTGPQHF

j_call: TRBJ2-7
clone_size: .
v_call: TRBV7-2
d_call: TRBD1
cdr3_nt: TGTGCCAGCAGCTTAGCAGCGGGACAGGGGCTTTACGAGCAGTACTTC
cdr3_aa: CASSLAAGQGLYEQYF

j_call: TRBJ2-7
clone_size: few
v_call: TRBV6-5
d_call: .
cdr3_nt: TGTGCCTCAGCGGACGGACAGCCTTCCTACGAGCAGTACTTC
cdr3_aa: CASADGQPSYEQYF

j_call: TRBJ1-1
clone_size: .
v_call: TRBV19
d_call: .
cdr3_nt: TGTGCCAGTAGTGTCGGAGGCGGGAACACTGAAGCTTTCTTT
cdr3_aa: CASSVGGGNTEAFF